The 10 T cell receptor beta chains in this list originate from one sample, sequenced in a study of T cells in Graves' hyperthyroidism and ophthalmopathy. RNA transcripts gave rise to amplified TCR beta CDR3 regions. The study used the HTBI primer set for a first-round RT-PCR of the TCR CDR3. TCRdb reprocessed the multiplex PCR reads with MiXCR, giving one entry per CDR3 protein. In the table there are over 200,000 distinct CDR3 sequences, more than 15% of which are singletons. Sample: blood. The receptors were sampled from a man in his fifties with Graves' hyperthyroidism.

In this sample, this clonotype turned up many times. V is TRBV13 and J is TRBJ1-1, with 10 positions matching TRBD1. This CDR3 has 14 residues. Looked up from germline, CDR1 is PRHDT and CDR2 is FYEKMQ (reference sequence). V trimming: 6 bases; J trimming: 5 bases; junction bases outside the gene matches: 6. This CDR3 is CASRPTGGRTEAFF. DNA for the CDR3: TGTGCCAGCAGGCCGACAGGGGGCAGAACTGAAGCTTTCTTT. Combining the CDR3 with reference TRBV13 and TRBJ1-1 gives the whole variable domain AAGVIQSPRHLIKEKRETATLKCYPIPRHDTVYWYQQGPGQDPQFLISFYEKMQSDKGSIPDRFSAQQFSDYHSELNMSSLELGDSALYFCASRPTGGRTEAFFGQGTRLTVV.

V usage is TRBV6-1 and J usage is TRBJ2-1; TRBD1 aligns across 10 bases. Germline lookup yields CDR1 MNHNS and CDR2 SASEGT. Trimming took 7 bases from V and 7 from J; bases not matched to a gene: 10. The CDR3 is 15 amino acids. The CDR3 bases are TGTGCCAGCACCTTCCGGGACAGGGGTTTGAATGAGCAGTTCTTC. This translates into CASTFRDRGLNEQFF.

This chain links TRBV6-1 with TRBJ2-1; D is possibly TRBD2 (5 bases). This CDR3 region has 15 residues. Between the trimmed V and J ends, which lost 7 bases and 1 base, there was a span of 14 bases. Germline CDR1 is MNHNS and CDR2 is SASEGT. CDR3 in amino acids: CASTLISGSYNEQFF. The CDR3 bases are TGTGCCAGCACCCTTATCTCGGGATCCTACAATGAGCAGTTCTTC.

This CDR3 reads CASSLEGGANYGYTF. The CDR3 DNA reads as TGCGCCAGCAGCTTGGAGGGGGGAGCCAACTATGGCTACACCTTC. The chain combines TRBV5-1 with TRBJ1-2, with D perhaps TRBD1 (6 bases). The CDR3 totals 15 residues. V lost 0 bases, J lost 2 bases, and 11 bases lay in between. Germline V gives CDR1 SGHRS, CDR2 YFSETQ.

This clonotype has a count of ten or more. This chain uses TRBV11-2 with TRBJ2-7, with 7 bases aligning to TRBD1. Germline assignment: CDR1 SGHAT and CDR2 FQNNGV. The CDR3 is 15 amino acids. Trimming cost V 5 bases and J 3 bases; bases outside gene matches: 10. CDR3 loop: CASSHLGQRFYEQYF. The CDR3, as DNA: TGTGCCAGCAGCCACTTGGGACAGCGATTCTACGAGCAGTACTTC. Complete variable domain (other parts from reference TRBV11-2 and TRBJ2-7): EAGVAQSPRYKIIEKRQSVAFWCNPISGHATLYWYQQILGQGPKLLIQFQNNGVVDDSQLPKDRFSAERLKGVDSTLKIQPAKLEDSAVYLCASSHLGQRFYEQYFGPGTRLTVT.

Many counts were recorded for this clonotype. V gene TRBV18 combines with J gene TRBJ2-3; D remains ambiguous. There are 15 residues in the CDR3. Trimming stripped 1 base from V and 8 bases from J, with 16 bases between. Germline CDR1 KGHSH, CDR2 LQKENI. The CDR3 DNA sequence: TGTGCCAGCTCACCACACCCCGGACCCGAGAGTACGCAGTATTTT. The encoded protein is CASSPHPGPESTQYF.

V and J are TRBV18 and TRBJ1-1; D is perhaps TRBD1 (6 bases). Trimming shortened V by 6 bases and J by 0 bases, and 14 bases separated the two germline ends. Germline CDR1 reads KGHSH; CDR2 reads LQKENI. The CDR3 runs 15 residues. The DNA for the CDR3 is TGTGCCAGCTCTCCATCAGGGGCCATGAACACTGAAGCTTTCTTT. Amino acids: CASSPSGAMNTEAFF.

The J gene is TRBJ2-5, the V gene TRBV9; D is ambiguous. Trimming pared 4 bases from V and 4 bases from J, leaving 14 bases between. Germline V gene data show CDR1 as SGDLS and CDR2 as YYNGEE. CDR3 length equals 14 residues. The DNA for the CDR3 is TGTGCCAGCAGCCCCGGAGTCCGTGGAGAGACCCAGTACTTC. This encodes CASSPGVRGETQYF.

In this sample, this clonotype turned up many times. The rearrangement joins TRBV5-4 to TRBJ2-7, with 9 bases aligning to TRBD2. Germline V gene lookup returns CDR1 SGHNT and CDR2 YYREEE (reference sequence). The CDR3 loop spans 14 amino acids. The V and J ends lost 0 bases and 6 bases, in that order; junction bases with no gene match: 4. The CDR3 DNA follows: TGTGCCAGCAGCTTGGGCGGGAGGGCCGTCGAGCAGTACTTC. Protein sequence: CASSLGGRAVEQYF.

This clonotype was seen at least ten times. The rearrangement joins TRBV28 to TRBJ2-1; D possibly corresponds to TRBD2 (6 bases). Germline-derived CDR1 and CDR2 are MDHEN and SYDVKM. Trimming took off 9 bases at V and 0 bases at J, with 21 bases between the two ends. The CDR3 loop spans 17 amino acids. The CDR3 DNA sequence: TGTGCCAGTCGGGGGTCCCGGGGCTCTCTCTCCTACAATGAGCAGTTCTTC. Translation: CASRGSRGSLSYNEQFF.